This T cell receptor beta chain was sequenced for a study of neoadjuvant anti-PD-1 for oral cavity cancer. As for the study in general: Patients mostly received three to four biweekly nivolumab doses at 3 mg/kg before surgery. Non-progressing patients received a fourth nivolumab dose near day 43, then surgery on days 50-56.

Blood libraries mostly used approximately 0.5 ug genomic DNA, six replicates each. The repertoire was sequenced with immunoSEQ multiplex PCR; TCRdb's copy has only in-frame clones and lacks some. The sample includes some 17,000 clones, around 60% of them seen just once. The material sequenced was PBMCs, taken before nivolumab (anti-PD-1) treatment. The sequence came from a person between 35 and 79 years old with oral cavity squamous cell carcinoma.

CDR3 residues: CASSPRGTSGSWAGELFF. In DNA, the CDR3 is TGTGCCAGCAGCCCACGCGGGACTAGCGGGAGTTGGGCCGGGGAGCTGTTTTTT. The V and J genes are TRBV11-2 and TRBJ2-2, with 14 bases aligning to TRBD2. The J segment lost 6 bases and the V segment lost 5 bases, leaving 11 bases of the junction unmatched. The CDR3 covers 18 residues. Germline V CDR1 and CDR2: SGHAT, FQNNGV.